A single sample gave rise to the 8 T cell receptor beta chains below, sequenced in a study of shared clonotypes between healthy human individuals. This table comes from immunoSEQ multiplex PCR, and its TCRdb copy is limited to in-frame clones, with some not included. Of approximately 1,500,000 clones listed, approximately 98% are singletons. The sample taken for sequencing was naive CD4+ T cells sorted from blood. Subset described: CD45RA+ positively selected. The receptors derive from a man younger than 45 in good health.

The chain uses TRBV7-2 and TRBJ1-2; D might be TRBD1 (6 bases). V was cut by 4 bases and J by 4 bases, with 10 bases left in between. This CDR3 spans 13 amino acids. The germline gives CDR1 SGHTA, CDR2 FQGNSA. The CDR3: CASSYAQGYGYTF. The CDR3 DNA reads TGTGCCAGCAGCTACGCACAGGGCTATGGCTACACCTTC. Full variable domain (outside the CDR3, taken from reference TRBV7-2 and TRBJ1-2): GAGVSQSPSNKVTEKGKDVELRCDPISGHTALYWYRQSLGQGLEFLIYFQGNSAPDKSGLPSDRFSAERTGGSVSTLTIQRTQQEDSAVYLCASSYAQGYGYTFGSGTRLTVV.

J is TRBJ2-1 and V is TRBV9; D remains ambiguous. Germline V lookup: CDR1 SGDLS, CDR2 YYNGEE. The CDR3 runs 13 residues. V lost 0 bases and J 7 bases, leaving 8 bases between the germline ends. The CDR3 DNA is TGTGCCAGCAGCGTAGCTCGAGTGAATGAGCAGTTCTTC. Residues: CASSVARVNEQFF.

V usage is TRBV9 and J usage is TRBJ2-5; TRBD2 matches at 13 bases. CDR3 length: 17 amino acids. V gave up 0 bases and J gave up 2 bases; unmatched junction bases: 4. Per germline, CDR1 SGDLS and CDR2 YYNGEE. CDR3 loop: CASSVGGLAGDQETQYF. CDR3 sequence (DNA): TGTGCCAGCAGCGTAGGTGGACTAGCGGGAGATCAAGAGACCCAGTACTTC.

The CDR3 here is CASSLPSPDTQYF. DNA for the CDR3: TGCGCCAGCAGCTTGCCTTCACCAGATACGCAGTATTTT. The chain combines TRBV5-1 with TRBJ2-3; D gene uncertain. Trimming took off 1 base at V and 4 bases at J, with 7 bases between the two ends. CDR3 length: 13 residues. Germline CDR1 SGHRS, CDR2 YFSETQ.

V gene TRBV28 combines with J gene TRBJ1-5, with D perhaps matching TRBD1 (5 bases). The CDR3 contains 15 residues. The ends were cut back, 2 bases at V and 7 bases at J, with 15 bases in the middle. Germline values: CDR1 MDHEN, CDR2 SYDVKM. The CDR3 loop reads CASSLGGGRLQPQHF. CDR3 in DNA: TGTGCCAGCAGTTTAGGCGGGGGTCGTTTACAGCCCCAGCATTTT. Full variable domain (rest looked up from reference TRBV28 and TRBJ1-5): DVKVTQSSRYLVKRTGEKVFLECVQDMDHENMFWYRQDPGLGLRLIYFSYDVKMKEKGDIPEGYSVSREKKERFSLILESASTNQTSMYLCASSLGGGRLQPQHFGDGTRLSIL.

The V gene is TRBV19, the J gene TRBJ2-1, with D tentatively TRBD2 (5 bases). Looked up from germline, CDR1 is LNHDA and CDR2 is SQIVND (reference sequence). Trimming pared 5 bases from V and 8 bases from J, leaving 19 bases between. The CDR3 consists of 15 residues. CDR3 in DNA: TGTGCCAGTAGTTCAATGGACTCTTTTCGCCATGAGCAGTTCTTC. Amino acid sequence: CASSSMDSFRHEQFF.

The V gene is TRBV6-1, the J gene TRBJ2-7; tentative D call: TRBD2 (5 bases). The CDR3 has 14 amino acids. Deletions cut 2 bases from V and 3 bases from J, with 11 bases between. Germline CDR1 and CDR2: MNHNS and SASEGT. The CDR3 spells CASSERPGSYEQYF. The CDR3 coding sequence is TGTGCCAGCAGTGAAAGGCCGGGGAGCTACGAGCAGTACTTC.

The chain uses TRBV7-8 and TRBJ2-1; unclear D gene. Between the trimmed V and J ends, which lost 6 bases and 4 bases, there was a span of 13 bases. There are 14 residues in the CDR3. CDR1 is SGHVS, CDR2 FQNEAQ, per germline. The CDR3 coding sequence is TGTGCCAGCAGTTCGGCTTCGCAATACAATGAGCAGTTCTTC. Translated, it gives CASSSASQYNEQFF.